This TCR beta chain was identified in a study of T cell repertoires in cytomegalovirus infection. TCRdb reanalysed the reads using MiXCR and keeps one entry per CDR3 protein. The profile shows about 340,000 distinct CDR3 sequences, just under 30% of them singletons. This clonotype was detected ten times or more. Antigen unknown. Whole-study findings and limits: The ex vivo response was dominated by HLA-C-restricted CMV-specific TCR beta clonotypes. Using cumulative public TCR beta family frequency, the authors identified those who carried CMV together with the relevant HLA.

V was trimmed by 1 base and J by 6 bases, leaving 6 bases between them. The CDR3 totals 13 residues. CDR1 and CDR2 (germline): SGHTA, FQGNSA. The chain joins TRBV7-2 to TRBJ2-2; a weak D match, TRBD2 (6 bases). This material consisted of cultured PBMCs, taken from culture after CMV antigen stimulation. The sequence derives from a human donor in good health (CMV status not recorded). Some clones in this sample may be carry-over from other donors' samples. The CDR3 sequence is CASSLGGAGELFF. In DNA form, the CDR3 reads TGTGCCAGCAGCTTAGGGGGGGCCGGGGAGCTGTTTTTT.